The clone carrying this T cell receptor beta chain was seen many times. Both iRepertoire HTBI primers and Arm-PCR of CDR3 regions were used to build the TCR beta libraries. TCRdb passed the multiplex PCR reads through MiXCR, listing each CDR3 protein once. The data show 400,000 to 500,000 distinct CDR3 sequences, with about 20% seen just once and 7.8% held by the top ten. This CDR3 is built from 13 residues. The V gene lost 2 bases and the J gene lost 0 bases, with 5 bases spanning the gap. Germline loops: CDR1 LNHDA, CDR2 SQIVND (reference sequence). The sample is drawn from a study of regulatory T cells in long-lasting Graves disease. Time point of the sample: persistent/refractory GD, antithyroid drugs over 5 years with positive TRAb. PBMC RNA was the source of the TCR library.

The sample was peripheral blood mononuclear cells (PBMCs), taken when the disease was refractory, from a patient treated with antithyroid drugs. The TCR originated in a female donor with Graves disease. The chain employs TRBV19 and TRBJ2-7; D remains unclear. Here the CDR3 DNA reads TGTGCCAGTAGTATACAGGTCTCCTACGAGCAGTACTTC. Translation gives CASSIQVSYEQYF.